The next 21 T cell receptor beta chains were all read from a single sample in a study of blood T cell repertoires in COVID-19. Using immunoSEQ multiplex PCR, the repertoire was profiled, and TCRdb retains in-frame clones only, with some absent. The sample contains 110,000 to 150,000 clones, about 84% of which appear only once. Source material: PBMCs or T cells enriched from blood (not recorded which). The source is a woman aged 18-29 years who had been exposed to COVID-19.

The chain uses TRBV2 and TRBJ2-4; no definite D call. This CDR3 comprises 14 residues. Germline CDR1 reads SNHLY; CDR2 reads FYNNEI. Trimming removed 3 bases from V and 4 bases from J, with 10 bases in between. This CDR3 reads CASSDGLIKNIQYF. The DNA for the CDR3 is TGTGCCAGCAGTGACGGTTTAATTAAAAACATTCAGTACTTC. The variable domain in full, with the rest retrieved from reference TRBV2 and TRBJ2-4, is EPEVTQTPSHQVTQMGQEVILRCVPISNHLYFYWYRQILGQKVEFLVSFYNNEISEKSEIFDDQFSVERPDGSNFTLKIRSTKLEDSAMYFCASSDGLIKNIQYFGAGTRLSVL.

This clone was found once. This rearrangement joins TRBV7-9 to TRBJ1-2, with TRBD1 identical over 8 bases. V gave up 6 bases and J gave up 4 bases; unmatched junction bases: 7. This CDR3 has 14 residues. CDR1 and CDR2 from the germline V gene are SEHNR and FQNEAQ (reference sequence). The CDR3 is CASRSTGTGYGYTF. Here the CDR3 DNA reads TGTGCCAGCAGAAGTACCGGGACAGGCTATGGCTACACCTTC.

This chain connects TRBV27 to TRBJ2-1; the D gene is possibly TRBD2 (5 bases). Per the germline V gene, CDR1 is MNHEY and CDR2 is SMNVEV (reference sequence). There are 14 residues in the CDR3. V gave up 5 bases and J gave up 7 bases, with 15 bases separating them. The CDR3 spells CASSNHGVGNEQFF. In DNA, the CDR3 is TGTGCCAGCAGTAACCACGGGGTTGGGAATGAGCAGTTCTTC.

This clone was seen a single time. The chain uses TRBV7-9 and TRBJ1-4; D ambiguous. Trimming stripped 5 bases from V and 7 bases from J, with 14 bases between. Germline CDR1 reads SEHNR; CDR2 reads FQNEAQ (reference sequence). This CDR3 comprises 14 residues. CDR3 coding DNA: TGTGCCAGCAGCCCCCTGCGGGGATTTGAAAAACTGTTTTTT. Protein sequence: CASSPLRGFEKLFF.

This clone was seen once. The CDR3 is CASSQIQGAFF. The CDR3 coding sequence is TGTGCCAGCAGCCAAATACAGGGGGCTTTCTTT. This rearrangement joins TRBV14 to TRBJ1-1; 7 nucleotides align to TRBD1. Losses at the gene ends were 2 bases for V and 11 bases for J; bases not matched to a gene: 2. Germline CDR1 SGHDN, CDR2 FVKESK. The CDR3 sequence is 11 residues long.

The rearrangement uses TRBV7-9 and TRBJ1-1, with 10 bases that match TRBD1. The V gene's germline CDR1 is SEHNR and CDR2 FQNEAQ (reference sequence). This CDR3 spans 15 amino acids. J gave up 7 bases and V 5 bases, and 10 bases lay outside the gene matches. The CDR3 nucleotides read TGTGCCAGCAGCGATCCCGGGACAGGGGCTTTTGAAGCTTTCTTT. Protein sequence: CASSDPGTGAFEAFF. Drawing the rest from reference TRBV7-9 and TRBJ1-1, the complete variable domain is DTGVSQNPRHKITKRGQNVTFRCDPISEHNRLYWYRQTLGQGPEFLTYFQNEAQLEKSRLLSDRFSAERPKGSFSTLEIQRTEQGDSAMYLCASSDPGTGAFEAFFGQGTRLTVV.

This clone is a singleton in its sample. V is TRBV4-2 and J is TRBJ1-5; TRBD1 aligns across 8 bases. The V gene's germline CDR1 is LGHNA and CDR2 YNFKEQ. The CDR3 is made up of 15 amino acids. V was clipped by 0 bases and J by 8 bases; unmatched bases: 6. CDR3 nucleotides: TGTGCCAGCAGCCAAGAAAGGACAGGGAAGGAGCCCCAGCATTTT. This encodes CASSQERTGKEPQHF.

The gene calls are TRBV30 and TRBJ1-2; D unclear. CDR1 and CDR2 from the germline V gene are GTSNPN and SVGIG (reference sequence). V dropped 0 bases and J dropped 6 bases, with 14 bases sitting between them. The CDR3 runs to 14 residues. CDR3 coding DNA: TGTGCCTGGAGTGTAAAGACAAAGGCACATGGCTACACCTTC. It translates to CAWSVKTKAHGYTF.

The rearrangement links TRBV14 to TRBJ1-5, with D hard to call. The CDR3 loop spans 13 amino acids. The V and J ends lost 0 bases and 6 bases respectively, with 6 bases between them. Per the germline V gene, CDR1 is SGHDN and CDR2 is FVKESK. The CDR3 DNA reads TGTGCCAGCAGCCAAGATCTCGGTCAGCCCCAGCATTTT. It specifies CASSQDLGQPQHF.

V and J are TRBV6-5 and TRBJ2-7; D is unclear. Trimming cost V 6 bases and J 2 bases, with 11 bases left between them. The CDR3 runs to 13 residues. Germline-derived CDR1 and CDR2 are MNHEY and SVGAGI. For the CDR3, the DNA is TGTGCCAGCAGCGCTACAGATACCTACGAGCAGTACTTC. It encodes CASSATDTYEQYF.

By its share, this clone is medium-sized. The chain employs TRBV24-1 and TRBJ1-5, with D uncertain. Trimming left V 4 bases short and J 4 bases short, with 10 bases between. Germline V gene lookup returns CDR1 KGHDR and CDR2 SFDVKD. CDR3 length: 14 amino acids. The CDR3 spells CATSDLSINQPQHF. Written as DNA, the CDR3 is TGTGCCACCAGTGACCTATCTATAAATCAGCCCCAGCATTTT.

The chain has TRBV2 and TRBJ1-5; no clear D. Germline CDR1 is SNHLY and CDR2 is FYNNEI. V lost 10 bases and J 4 bases, leaving 14 bases between the germline ends. This CDR3 contains 13 residues. The CDR3 sequence: CATGMQENQPQHF. In DNA form, the CDR3 reads TGTGCCACGGGAATGCAGGAGAATCAGCCCCAGCATTTT.

V is TRBV7-9 and J is TRBJ2-3, with TRBD2 as a possible D gene (6 bases). Germline loops: CDR1 SEHNR, CDR2 FQNEAQ (reference sequence). The CDR3 is 15 residues long. Trimming left V 2 bases short and J 2 bases short, with 11 bases between. CDR3 nucleotide sequence: TGTGCCAGCAGCTTAAGGTCGGGGGTCACAGATACGCAGTATTTT. This translates into CASSLRSGVTDTQYF.

The chain joins TRBV19 to TRBJ1-1, with D maybe TRBD1 (5 bases). CDR3 length: 16 residues. Germline V lookup: CDR1 LNHDA, CDR2 SQIVND (reference sequence). With 1 base removed from V and 4 bases from J, the gap between germline ends came to 16 bases. The CDR3 spells CASSIVLGGGGTEAFF. DNA for the CDR3: TGTGCCAGTAGTATAGTCCTCGGGGGAGGCGGCACTGAAGCTTTCTTT.

The chain joins TRBV19 to TRBJ1-5, with TRBD1 matching 10 bases. V shed 3 bases and J 4 bases; nucleotides not matched to a gene: 3. Germline CDR1 LNHDA, CDR2 SQIVND (reference sequence). The CDR3 consists of 15 residues. The CDR3 protein is CASSIVDRGNQPQHF. The CDR3 nucleotides are TGTGCCAGTAGTATCGTGGACAGGGGGAATCAGCCCCAGCATTTT.

The chain uses TRBV29-1 and TRBJ1-1; 8 bases fit TRBD1. V lost 7 bases and J lost 1; bases outside the gene matches: 5. There are 13 residues in the CDR3. Germline lookup yields CDR1 SQVTM and CDR2 ANQGSEA. The CDR3 coding sequence is TGCAGCGCCGCGACAGGGGAGAACACTGAAGCTTTCTTT. It yields the protein CSAATGENTEAFF.

This clone was observed a handful of times. The rearrangement links TRBV5-8 to TRBJ2-5, with D hard to call. The germline V gene encodes CDR1 SGHTS and CDR2 YDEGEE. Trimming left V 5 bases short and J 9 bases short, with 14 bases between. This CDR3 region has 12 residues. The CDR3 nucleotides read TGTGCCAGCAGTACCGCCGGGTGGGCCCAGTACTTC. This gives the protein CASSTAGWAQYF. Together with reference TRBV5-8 and TRBJ2-5, the CDR3 gives the full variable domain: EAGVTQSPTHLIKTRGQQATLRCSPISGHTSVYWYQQALGLGLQFLLWYDEGEERNRGNFPPRFSGRQFPNYSSELNVNALELEDSALYLCASSTAGWAQYFGPGTRLLVL.

The CDR3 here is CASSLAGWNEQFF. CDR3 nucleotide sequence: TGTGCCAGCAGTCTAGCGGGTTGGAATGAGCAGTTCTTC. The V gene is TRBV6-5, the J gene TRBJ2-1, with TRBD2 identical over 8 bases. CDR3 size: 13 residues. In germline, CDR1 is MNHEY, CDR2 SVGAGI. The trim removed 5 bases at V and 7 bases at J, leaving 4 bases unmatched.

To note about this clone: Other DNA sequences in this sample translate to the same CDR3. The chain uses TRBV19 and TRBJ2-1, with D perhaps TRBD2 (6 bases). Germline CDR1 reads LNHDA; CDR2 reads SQIVND (reference sequence). CDR3 length equals 15 residues. The V and J ends lost 3 bases and 0 bases respectively, with 9 bases between them. Written as DNA, the CDR3 is TGTGCCAGTAGTATCTTCGGGAGCTCCTACAATGAGCAGTTCTTC. This translates into CASSIFGSSYNEQFF.

This clone was counted a single time. V and J are TRBV7-8 and TRBJ1-5; tentative D call: TRBD1 (5 bases). V lost 6 bases and J 6 bases, leaving 18 bases between the germline ends. Looked up from germline, CDR1 is SGHVS and CDR2 is FQNEAQ. The CDR3 is 15 residues long. For the CDR3, the DNA is TGTGCCAGCAGGAAAGAGCGGGGGGGTCGTCAGCCCCAGCATTTT. Protein product: CASRKERGGRQPQHF.

This clone occurred a few times. This rearrangement joins TRBV10-3 to TRBJ1-5; D is ambiguous. Germline V lookup: CDR1 ENHRY, CDR2 SYGVKD. This CDR3 contains 14 residues. With 0 bases removed from V and 2 bases from J, the gap between germline ends came to 5 bases. The CDR3 loop reads CAISESQGNQPQHF. CDR3 DNA: TGTGCCATCAGTGAGTCGCAGGGCAATCAGCCCCAGCATTTT.